This T cell receptor (beta chain) was recorded in a study of control samples from healthy donors and cancer patients. Profiled with immunoSEQ multiplex PCR; TCRdb holds only in-frame clones, not every one. Of around 140,000 clones in the sample, 93% were seen once. Looked up from germline, CDR1 is SGHDT and CDR2 is YYEEEE. V gave up 4 bases and J gave up 0 bases, with 11 bases separating them. CDR3 length equals 15 residues. Source material: blood. The chain has TRBV5-6 and TRBJ1-5; D remains ambiguous. The clonotype comes from a man between 18 and 29 years old in good health. CDR3 residues: CASSRGANSNQPQHF. The CDR3 DNA follows: TGTGCCAGCAGCCGCGGAGCAAATAGCAATCAGCCCCAGCATTTT.